This is a list of T cell receptor beta chains from one sample in a study of cytomegalovirus exposure and HLA in healthy donors. Profiling relied on immunoSEQ multiplex PCR, and the TCRdb table lists in-frame clones only, not all of them. The sample contains around 130,000 clones, approximately 72% of which appear only once. Sequenced sample: PBMCs. The receptors come from a man aged 18 to 29 in good health and CMV-seronegative. Each CDR3 is given with its conserved first and last residue. The D gene is left open where the match is weak. Clone size is not always given. Where it is, it says once, few, many or a class for expanded clones.

clone size | J gene | V gene | D gene | CDR3 protein | CDR3 DNA
NA | TRBJ1-2 | TRBV10-3 | NA | CAIIGEQPRSGYTF | TGTGCCATCATCGGGGAACAGCCACGGAGCGGCTACACCTTC
NA | TRBJ2-7 | TRBV7-9 | NA | CASSSPLGQTYEQYF | TGTGCCAGCAGCTCCCCGTTGGGGCAAACTTACGAGCAGTACTTC
NA | TRBJ2-7 | TRBV7-9 | TRBD1 | CASSSIRDRDKRSSYEQYF | TGTGCCAGCAGCTCCATTCGGGACAGGGATAAGCGCAGCTCCTACGAGCAGTACTTC
few | TRBJ2-5 | TRBV28 | NA | CASRLDGGGETQYF | TGTGCCAGCAGATTGGATGGGGGAGGCGAGACCCAGTACTTC
NA | TRBJ1-5 | TRBV7-2 | NA | CASSLGDTDNQPQHF | TGTGCCAGCAGCTTAGGAGACACCGACAATCAGCCCCAGCATTTT
NA | TRBJ1-2 | TRBV2 | NA | CASVGGVGYGYTF | TGTGCCAGCGTGGGGGGGGTCGGCTATGGCTACACCTTC
NA | TRBJ2-3 | TRBV4-1 | TRBD2 | CASSTLLAGGQHTQYF | TGCGCCAGCAGCACACTACTAGCGGGGGGGCAGCATACGCAGTATTTT
NA | TRBJ2-6 | TRBV6-5 | NA | CASRQGPGANVLTF | TGTGCCAGCAGGCAGGGTCCTGGGGCCAACGTCCTGACTTTC
few | TRBJ1-1 | TRBV18 | NA | CASSPSVRPSEAFF | TGTGCCAGCTCACCGTCCGTGCGGCCATCTGAAGCTTTCTTT
NA | TRBJ2-6 | TRBV28 | NA | CASSQGWGANVLTF | TGTGCCAGCAGTCAGGGGTGGGGGGCCAACGTCCTGACTTTC
few | TRBJ1-2 | TRBV7-9 | TRBD1 | CASSLVQLGQGYGYTF | TGTGCCAGCAGCTTAGTGCAGCTGGGACAGGGCTATGGCTACACCTTC
NA | TRBJ2-7 | TRBV6-5 | TRBD1 | CASRKGQGTYEQYF | TGTGCCAGCAGAAAGGGACAGGGGACCTACGAGCAGTACTTC
NA | TRBJ1-2 | TRBV30 | NA | CAWSLGGPNYGYTF | TGTGCCTGGAGTCTGGGAGGTCCGAACTATGGCTACACCTTC
NA | TRBJ1-2 | TRBV2 | TRBD1 | CASGQGLYGYTF | TGTGCCAGTGGACAGGGCCTCTATGGCTACACCTTC
few | TRBJ2-1 | TRBV6-5 | TRBD2 | CASSLSGGFYNEQFF | TGTGCCAGCAGTCTTAGCGGGGGGTTCTACAATGAGCAGTTCTTC
NA | TRBJ1-1 | TRBV25-1 | NA | CASILNTEAFF | TGTGCCAGCATTCTAAACACTGAAGCTTTCTTT
few | TRBJ2-1 | TRBV9 | TRBD2 | CASSALGTSSYNEQFF | TGTGCCAGCAGCGCTCTAGGGACTAGCAGCTACAATGAGCAGTTCTTC
few | TRBJ1-1 | TRBV6-1 | NA | CASSDTGYTEAFF | TGTGCCAGCAGTGATACAGGGTACACTGAAGCTTTCTTT
NA | TRBJ2-3 | TRBV7-6 | TRBD2 | CASGTGTSSMDTQYF | TGTGCCAGCGGGACCGGGACTAGCTCGATGGATACGCAGTATTTT
NA | TRBJ2-3 | TRBV10-3 | TRBD2 | CAVRLAGGPGSTDTQYF | TGTGCCGTCCGACTAGCGGGGGGGCCGGGAAGCACAGATACGCAGTATTTT
NA | TRBJ2-2 | TRBV6-6 | TRBD1 | CASTGTGRTGELFF | TGTGCCAGCACCGGGACAGGGCGTACCGGGGAGCTGTTTTTT
NA | TRBJ2-1 | TRBV7-9 | TRBD2 | CASSHGGDEQFF | TGTGCCAGCAGCCATGGGGGGGATGAGCAGTTCTTC
NA | TRBJ2-5 | TRBV5-5 | NA | CASSLAPSETQYF | TGTGCCAGCAGCTTGGCTCCCTCGGAGACCCAGTACTTC
NA | TRBJ2-2 | TRBV29-1 | NA | CSAIEGGTGELFF | TGCAGCGCGATAGAGGGTGGCACCGGGGAGCTGTTTTTT
NA | TRBJ1-2 | TRBV18 | TRBD1 | CASSQRADRVGGYTF | TGTGCCAGCTCACAAAGGGCGGACAGGGTCGGGGGCTACACCTTC
NA | TRBJ2-3 | TRBV28 | TRBD1 | CASSPTGDHKYF | TGTGCCAGCAGCCCCACAGGGGACCACAAGTATTTT
NA | TRBJ2-3 | TRBV19 | TRBD2 | CASSGVGGRVGTDTQYF | TGTGCCAGTAGTGGAGTCGGCGGGAGGGTCGGCACAGATACGCAGTATTTT
NA | TRBJ2-1 | TRBV20-1 | NA | CSVPGGNEQFF | TGCAGTGTTCCAGGGGGGAATGAGCAGTTCTTC
few | TRBJ1-1 | TRBV27 | TRBD1 | CASRTGANTEAFF | TGTGCCAGCAGGACAGGGGCGAACACTGAAGCTTTCTTT
NA | TRBJ1-2 | TRBV10-3 | TRBD1 | CAISETGQGYYGYTF | TGTGCCATCAGTGAGACGGGACAGGGGTACTATGGCTACACCTTC
NA | TRBJ2-1 | TRBV6-9 | TRBD1 | CANSNDRGGGNEQFF | TGTGCCAACAGTAATGACAGGGGAGGAGGGAATGAGCAGTTCTTC
NA | TRBJ2-3 | TRBV28 | NA | CASSHIISGHRSGPTDTQYF | TGTGCCAGCAGCCACATAATCTCGGGACACCGATCAGGCCCCACAGATACGCAGTATTTT
NA | TRBJ2-7 | TRBV5-1 | NA | CASSTGSYEQYF | TGCGCCAGCAGCACCGGGTCCTACGAGCAGTACTTC
once | TRBJ2-3 | TRBV19 | NA | CASSIATWDTQYF | TGTGCCAGTAGTATAGCCACTTGGGATACGCAGTATTTT
NA | TRBJ2-1 | TRBV6-7 | TRBD2 | CASRLAGGPWDEQFF | TGTGCCAGCAGGTTAGCGGGAGGGCCGTGGGATGAGCAGTTCTTC
NA | TRBJ1-4 | TRBV6-5 | NA | CASSYSFVSNEKLFF | TGTGCCAGCAGTTACTCCTTCGTGTCTAATGAAAAACTGTTTTTT
NA | TRBJ2-7 | TRBV27 | NA | CASSSASGQPSYEQYF | TGTGCCAGCAGTTCTGCAAGCGGACAGCCATCCTACGAGCAGTACTTC
once | TRBJ1-2 | TRBV30 | TRBD1 | CAWSKHDRDYGYTF | TGTGCCTGGAGTAAACACGACAGGGACTATGGCTACACCTTC
NA | TRBJ2-1 | TRBV19 | TRBD1 | CASSWGTGESDEQFF | TGTGCCAGTAGTTGGGGGACAGGGGAGAGCGATGAGCAGTTCTTC
NA | TRBJ1-1 | TRBV7-8 | NA | CASSLSSEAFF | TGTGCCAGCAGCTTATCCTCTGAAGCTTTCTTT
NA | TRBJ2-3 | TRBV11-1 | TRBD2 | CASSVSGGPDTQYF | TGTGCCAGCAGCGTTAGCGGGGGCCCAGATACGCAGTATTTT
NA | TRBJ2-1 | TRBV21-1 | NA | CASSKGGAGDEYEQFF | TGTGCCAGCAGCAAAGGTGGGGCAGGCGATGAGTATGAGCAGTTCTTC
NA | TRBJ2-7 | TRBV5-4 | TRBD1 | CASSTNRDSPYEQYF | TGTGCCAGCAGCACGAACCGGGACAGTCCCTACGAGCAGTACTTC
NA | TRBJ1-4 | TRBV10-1 | NA | CASSPEGDNEKLFF | TGCGCCAGCAGCCCGGAGGGAGATAATGAAAAACTGTTTTTT
NA | TRBJ1-2 | TRBV6-1 | NA | CASSEAWQTPGGYTF | TGTGCCAGCAGTGAAGCATGGCAGACTCCGGGGGGCTACACCTTC
NA | TRBJ1-1 | TRBV27 | TRBD1 | CASTRQGNTEAFF | TGTGCCAGCACCCGACAGGGAAACACTGAAGCTTTCTTT
NA | TRBJ2-5 | TRBV9 | TRBD1 | CASSAGTGTLMETQYF | TGTGCCAGCAGCGCCGGGACAGGGACTTTGATGGAGACCCAGTACTTC
NA | TRBJ2-7 | TRBV27 | NA | CASSLSETLNEQYF | TGTGCCAGCAGTTTATCCGAGACACTGAACGAGCAGTACTTC
NA | TRBJ2-3 | TRBV7-3 | NA | CASRGGADTQYF | TGTGCCAGCAGGGGAGGAGCAGATACGCAGTATTTT
NA | TRBJ2-7 | TRBV5-1 | NA | CASSAEGRAEQYF | TGCGCCAGCAGCGCAGAAGGGCGGGCTGAGCAGTACTTC
few | TRBJ2-5 | TRBV27 | NA | CASSSLLGGNQETQYF | TGTGCCAGCAGTTCCCTACTCGGGGGAAACCAAGAGACCCAGTACTTC
NA | TRBJ2-1 | TRBV28 | TRBD1 | CASGQTGGFNEQFF | TGTGCCAGCGGTCAGACAGGGGGCTTCAATGAGCAGTTCTTC
NA | TRBJ2-3 | TRBV19 | NA | CASSERLVRTDTQYF | TGTGCCAGTAGTGAACGACTAGTGCGCACAGATACGCAGTATTTT
NA | TRBJ2-7 | TRBV5-1 | TRBD1 | CASSLKSAGGVYEQYF | TGCGCCAGCAGCTTAAAAAGCGCAGGGGGAGTCTACGAGCAGTACTTC
few | TRBJ1-5 | TRBV2 | NA | CASSRSNQPQHF | TGTGCCAGCAGTCGTAGCAATCAGCCCCAGCATTTT
NA | TRBJ1-1 | TRBV5-1 | NA | CASSPVRGNTEAFF | TGCGCCAGCAGCCCCGTAAGGGGGAACACTGAAGCTTTCTTT
NA | TRBJ2-5 | TRBV28 | TRBD1 | CASSIGGQQETQYF | TGTGCCAGCAGCATAGGGGGACAGCAAGAGACCCAGTACTTC